These 18 T cell receptor beta chains were sequenced from one sample in a study of PD-L1 blockade in urothelial cancer. Produced via immunoSEQ multiplex PCR; TCRdb's table is partial and in-frame only. The sample has about 88,000 clones; roughly 90% are singletons. The specimen was PBMCs, collected around atezolizumab (anti-PD-L1) treatment. The receptors shown here come from a man aged 60-69 years with urothelial cancer.

This sequence joins TRBV6-4 and TRBJ1-1; D unresolved. Germline CDR1 is MRHNA and CDR2 is SNTAGT. The V end was cut by 7 bases, the J end by 6 bases, with 15 bases between. This CDR3 has 13 residues. The CDR3: CASTTVPGAEAFF. The CDR3 DNA reads as TGTGCCAGCACCACCGTCCCGGGTGCTGAAGCTTTCTTT.

The genes are TRBV5-6 and TRBJ2-2; D may be TRBD1 (6 bases). This CDR3 is 14 amino acids long. Germline-derived CDR1 and CDR2 are SGHDT and YYEEEE. With 7 bases removed from V and 0 bases from J, the gap between germline ends came to 10 bases. The CDR3 loop reads CASGGKANTGELFF. The CDR3, as DNA: TGTGCCAGCGGGGGCAAAGCGAACACCGGGGAGCTGTTTTTT.

This chain links TRBV4-1 with TRBJ1-2; 8 bases are shared with TRBD1. The CDR3 has 17 residues. The J segment lost 0 bases and the V segment lost 2 bases, leaving 8 bases of the junction unmatched. Germline loops: CDR1 MGHRA, CDR2 YSYEKL. CDR3: CASSQTAIRGPNYGYTF. The CDR3 nucleotides read TGCGCCAGCAGCCAAACAGCGATCAGGGGGCCTAACTATGGCTACACCTTC.

This chain connects TRBV6-5 to TRBJ2-2; perhaps TRBD2 as D (5 bases). CDR1 is MNHEY and CDR2 is SVGAGI in the germline V gene. CDR3 length: 14 amino acids. V lost 5 bases to trimming and J lost 1 base, with 8 bases between them. The CDR3 DNA reads TGTGCCAGCAGTCCTGGACTGAACACCGGGGAGCTGTTTTTT. Encoded protein: CASSPGLNTGELFF.

The V and J genes are TRBV9 and TRBJ2-2; 8 nucleotides match TRBD1. V lost 0 bases, J lost 8 bases, and 6 bases stayed unmatched. The CDR3 is made up of 15 amino acids. Germline values: CDR1 SGDLS, CDR2 YYNGEE. The chain's CDR3 is CASSVAQGAPGELFF. The CDR3 DNA sequence: TGTGCCAGCAGCGTAGCCCAGGGGGCCCCGGGGGAGCTGTTTTTT. The whole variable domain, filled in from reference TRBV9 and TRBJ2-2, reads DSGVTQTPKHLITATGQRVTLRCSPRSGDLSVYWYQQSLDQGLQFLIQYYNGEERAKGNILERFSAQQFPDLHSELNLSSLELGDSALYFCASSVAQGAPGELFFGEGSRLTVL.

Only a few counts were recorded for this clone. J is TRBJ1-3 and V is TRBV27, with D hard to call. The CDR3 is 14 amino acids. Germline values: CDR1 MNHEY, CDR2 SMNVEV (reference sequence). V gave up 5 bases and J gave up 0 bases, with 8 bases separating them. The CDR3 region has the DNA TGTGCCAGCAGTAACTATCCCTCTGGAAACACCATATATTTT. It specifies CASSNYPSGNTIYF.

The rearrangement uses TRBV19 and TRBJ2-5; 8 bases are a match to TRBD1. The trim removed 4 bases at V and 5 bases at J, leaving 12 bases unmatched. Germline-derived CDR1 and CDR2 are LNHDA and SQIVND (reference sequence). This CDR3 has 16 amino acids. DNA of the CDR3: TGTGCCAGTAGTACGTACAACCAGGGGGCTCGGGAGACCCAGTACTTC. Translated, it gives CASSTYNQGARETQYF.

This chain connects TRBV11-3 to TRBJ2-1; 7 bases line up with TRBD2. CDR3 length: 14 amino acids. Germline lookup yields CDR1 SGHNT and CDR2 YENEEA. Trimming cost V 4 bases and J 10 bases; bases outside gene matches: 10. Here the CDR3 DNA reads TGTGCCAGCAGCTATTTGAGGGAGGGCGGGGAGCAGTTCTTC. It yields the protein CASSYLREGGEQFF.

The CDR3 reads CASSLALGVQETQYF. In DNA form, the CDR3 reads TGCGCCAGCAGCTTGGCCCTAGGAGTCCAAGAGACCCAGTACTTC. The V gene is TRBV5-1, the J gene TRBJ2-5; the D is unclear. CDR1 is SGHRS and CDR2 is YFSETQ in the germline V gene. CDR3 size: 15 residues. V lost 0 bases and J 1 base, leaving 10 bases between the germline ends.

The chain carries TRBV19 and TRBJ2-7; 10 bases agree with TRBD2. There are 15 residues in the CDR3. Per the germline V gene, CDR1 is LNHDA and CDR2 is SQIVND (reference sequence). The V gene end was trimmed by 5 bases and the J gene end by 0 bases; junction bases not matched to a gene: 4. CDR3 DNA sequence: TGTGCCAGTAGTCCTCGACTAGCGGGCTCCTACGAGCAGTACTTC. This gives the protein CASSPRLAGSYEQYF.

This sequence joins TRBV30 and TRBJ2-3, with 13 bases matching TRBD2. This CDR3 has 16 residues. CDR1 GTSNPN and CDR2 SVGIG come from the germline V gene (reference sequence). V lost 2 bases and J lost 6; bases outside the gene matches: 8. CDR3 sequence: CAWSPGLAGTADTQYF. The CDR3 bases are TGTGCCTGGAGTCCGGGACTAGCGGGGACGGCGGATACGCAGTATTTT.

The chain has TRBV29-1 and TRBJ1-2; 8 nucleotides align to TRBD1. V was pared by 2 bases and J by 5 bases, with 7 bases of the junction left unmatched. The CDR3 loop spans 14 amino acids. The V gene's germline CDR1 is SQVTM and CDR2 ANQGSEA. The CDR3 nucleotides read TGCAGCGTTGAACTATTCGGACAGGGTTATGGCTACACCTTC. It specifies CSVELFGQGYGYTF. Full variable domain (remainder filled in from reference TRBV29-1 and TRBJ1-2): SAVISQKPSRDICQRGTSLTIQCQVDSQVTMMFWYRQQPGQSLTLIATANQGSEATYESGFVIDKFPISRPNLTFSTLTVSNMSPEDSSIYLCSVELFGQGYGYTFGSGTRLTVV.

The CDR3 loop is CASSSQRENYGYTF. The CDR3 DNA follows: TGTGCCAGCAGCTCTCAACGGGAGAACTATGGCTACACCTTC. This chain links TRBV7-2 with TRBJ1-2; D gene unclear. The CDR3 sequence is 14 residues long. V shed 4 bases and J shed 2 bases, with 11 bases lying between them. From germline, CDR1 is SGHTA and CDR2 FQGNSA. Full variable domain (remainder filled in from reference TRBV7-2 and TRBJ1-2): GAGVSQSPSNKVTEKGKDVELRCDPISGHTALYWYRQSLGQGLEFLIYFQGNSAPDKSGLPSDRFSAERTGGSVSTLTIQRTQQEDSAVYLCASSSQRENYGYTFGSGTRLTVV.

The chain combines TRBV19 with TRBJ2-5, with a weak D call TRBD1 (5 bases). The CDR3 length is 13 residues. Germline V gene sequence: CDR1 LNHDA, CDR2 SQIVND (reference sequence). The V end lost 3 bases, the J end lost 4 bases, and 9 bases lay between the germline ends. The CDR3 loop reads CASSILGVETQYF. Here the CDR3 DNA reads TGTGCCAGTAGTATCCTAGGGGTAGAGACCCAGTACTTC.

This chain uses TRBV7-9 with TRBJ2-3; no firm D call. CDR1 is SEHNR and CDR2 is FQNEAQ in the germline V gene (reference sequence). V lost 4 bases and J 2 bases, leaving 7 bases between the germline ends. The length of the CDR3 is 13 residues. The CDR3 coding sequence is TGTGCCAGCAGCTACTACACCACAGATACGCAGTATTTT. Translation gives CASSYYTTDTQYF.

This clone was observed once. The chain couples TRBV7-2 to TRBJ1-2; tentatively, D is TRBD1 (6 bases). Germline assignment: CDR1 SGHTA and CDR2 FQGNSA. There are 13 residues in the CDR3. Trimming left V 8 bases short and J 7 bases short, with 17 bases between. CDR3 sequence (DNA): TGTGCCAGCGATATTTGGGGGCGCGGTGGCTACACCTTC. Encoded protein: CASDIWGRGGYTF.

V is TRBV14 and J is TRBJ2-1; 7 nucleotides align to TRBD1. Losses at the gene ends were 1 base for V and 2 bases for J; bases not matched to a gene: 5. Germline CDR1 is SGHDN and CDR2 is FVKESK. This CDR3 spans 16 amino acids. The CDR3 nucleotides read TGTGCCAGCAGCCAAGTACAGGGGACGACCTACAATGAGCAGTTCTTC. Its protein product is CASSQVQGTTYNEQFF.

This clone was observed a handful of times. This rearrangement joins TRBV4-3 to TRBJ1-2; D remains unclear. In germline, CDR1 is LGHNA, CDR2 YSLEER. Trimming shortened V by 0 bases and J by 7 bases, and 9 bases separated the two germline ends. The CDR3 is 13 amino acids. This CDR3 is CASSQDPGFGYTF. For the CDR3, the DNA is TGCGCCAGCAGCCAAGATCCCGGGTTTGGCTACACCTTC.